This entry lists 11 T cell receptor beta chains sequenced from one sample in a study of T cells after yellow fever vaccination. TCRdb re-called the 5' RACE reads through MiXCR, storing one row per CDR3 protein. The sample includes 120,000 or so distinct CDR3 sequences, roughly 15% of them seen just once. Sequenced material: CD8+ T cells sorted from PBMCs, taken 5 days after the yellow fever booster vaccination. These receptors were taken from a man between 18 and 29 years old who received the YFV17D yellow fever vaccine.

This clonotype showed up many times. The chain combines TRBV6-5 with TRBJ2-3, with no clear D. The V gene lost 4 bases and the J gene lost 7 bases, with 9 bases spanning the gap. The CDR3 runs 12 residues. Germline values: CDR1 MNHEY, CDR2 SVGAGI. The CDR3 DNA follows: TGTGCCAGCAGTTCGATTGAGTATACGCAGTATTTT. Residues: CASSSIEYTQYF.

This clonotype has more than one count but fewer than ten. CDR3 DNA: TGTGCCAGCAGCCTAGCGGAGGCCACCGACACCGGGGAGCTGTTTTTT. It specifies CASSLAEATDTGELFF. The chain joins TRBV12-3 or TRBV12-4 to TRBJ2-2; TRBD2 agrees at 7 bases. There are 16 residues in the CDR3. With V trimmed by 6 bases and J by 3 bases, 10 bases remained unmatched.

This sequence joins TRBV7-9 and TRBJ1-2; weak D call: TRBD1 (6 bases). The CDR3 spans 14 residues. Per germline, CDR1 SEHNR and CDR2 FQNEAQ (reference sequence). Trimming left V 1 base short and J 7 bases short, with 13 bases between. The CDR3 sequence: CASSLDRVRSGYTF. The CDR3 region has the DNA TGTGCCAGCAGCTTAGACAGGGTTCGGAGTGGCTACACCTTC.

This clonotype was counted many times. The CDR3 DNA reads TGTGCCAGCAGCGGTGGACAACCGGGAGGTGGCTACACCTTC. This gives the protein CASSGGQPGGGYTF. V usage is TRBV7-6 and J usage is TRBJ1-2; tentatively, D is TRBD1 (5 bases). The CDR3 contains 14 residues. Trimming took 5 bases from V and 7 from J, leaving 17 bases between them. Germline lookup yields CDR1 SGHVS and CDR2 FNYEAQ.

This chain links TRBV4-2 with TRBJ2-1, with 7 bases fitting TRBD1. With V trimmed by 3 bases and J by 3 bases, 8 bases remained unmatched. CDR1 is LGHNA, CDR2 YNFKEQ, per germline. The CDR3 loop spans 16 amino acids. The CDR3 reads CASSQEDRDSYNEQFF. The DNA for the CDR3 is TGTGCCAGCAGCCAGGAAGACAGGGACAGCTACAATGAGCAGTTCTTC.

CDR3 bases: TGTGCCAGCAGCCCCGAACTACGTCCCTATGAGCAGTACGTC. It codes for CASSPELRPYEQYV. The chain recombines TRBV7-9 with TRBJ2-7; D remains ambiguous. Per germline, CDR1 SEHNR and CDR2 FQNEAQ (reference sequence). CDR3 length equals 14 residues.

V and J are TRBV5-5 and TRBJ2-3; D unclear. V was clipped by 7 bases and J by 9 bases, with 18 bases between them. Per the germline V gene, CDR1 is SGHKS and CDR2 is YYEKEE (reference sequence). This CDR3 comprises 13 residues. The CDR3 is CASLGSTLRTQYF. The DNA of the CDR3 is TGTGCCAGCTTAGGCTCCACCCTGCGAACGCAGTATTTT. Using reference TRBV5-5 and TRBJ2-3 for the parts outside the CDR3, the full variable domain is DAGVTQSPTHLIKTRGQQVTLRCSPISGHKSVSWYQQVLGQGPQFIFQYYEKEERGRGNFPDRFSARQFPNYSSELNVNALLLGDSALYLCASLGSTLRTQYFGPGTRLTVL.

The chain links TRBV29-1 to TRBJ2-5, with 8 bases that match TRBD1. Germline V lookup: CDR1 SQVTM, CDR2 ANQGSEA. The CDR3 is 14 amino acids. Trimming removed 3 bases from V and 3 bases from J; junction bases left unmatched: 6. This CDR3 reads CSVDTTTGEETQYF. CDR3 DNA sequence: TGCAGCGTTGATACAACGACAGGGGAAGAGACCCAGTACTTC.

This clonotype was seen a handful of times. V and J are TRBV20-1 and TRBJ2-7; a possible D gene is TRBD1 (6 bases). Trimming stripped 3 bases from V and 0 bases from J, with 18 bases between. Germline lookup yields CDR1 DFQATT and CDR2 SNEGSKA (reference sequence). CDR3 length: 16 residues. Here the CDR3 reads CSASLHQGFASYEQYV. The CDR3 DNA is TGCAGTGCTAGTCTACACCAGGGGTTTGCCTCCTACGAGCAGTACGTC.

This clonotype has more than one count but fewer than ten. The rearrangement links TRBV11-1 to TRBJ1-2; 9 bases match TRBD1. CDR1 and CDR2 from the germline V gene are SGHAT and FQDESV (reference sequence). Trimming removed 5 bases from V and 6 bases from J; junction bases left unmatched: 7. The CDR3 consists of 14 residues. The CDR3 DNA is TGTGCCAGCAGCGCTACAGGGGGCCTTGATGGCTACACCTTC. Residues: CASSATGGLDGYTF.

This chain uses TRBV4-1 with TRBJ2-1, with 9 positions matching TRBD1. The CDR3 contains 15 residues. After removal of 0 bases from V and 7 bases from J, the junction contained 4 bases not matched to a gene. Germline values: CDR1 MGHRA, CDR2 YSYEKL. CDR3 DNA: TGCGCCAGCAGCCAAGATTGGACAGGGGCGAATGAGCAGTTCTTC. This sequence encodes CASSQDWTGANEQFF.